A selection of T cell receptor beta chains follows, all from one sample in a study of T cell responses to AZD1222 COVID-19 vaccine. Profiled with immunoSEQ multiplex PCR; TCRdb holds only in-frame clones, not every one. The sample records approximately 190,000 clones, 85% to 95% being singletons. The sample here was peripheral blood, taken on day 0 of AZD1222 vaccination. Every receptor here comes from an adult in good health. Each CDR3 is given with its conserved first and last residue. A D gene is named only where the DNA matches it firmly. Only part of the rows carry a size: once, few, many, or a class if the clone is expanded.

d_gene: NA; v_gene: TRBV5-1; len: 13; abundance: few; j_gene: TRBJ1-1; CDR3nt: TGCGCCAGCAGTTATGGGGCGAACACTGAAGCTTTCTTT; CDR3aa: CASSYGANTEAFF
d_gene: NA; v_gene: TRBV6-6; len: 12; abundance: NA; j_gene: TRBJ1-2; CDR3nt: TGTGCCAGCAGTTCAGCGGGGGATGGCTACACCTTC; CDR3aa: CASSSAGDGYTF
d_gene: NA; v_gene: TRBV3-1/TRBV3-2; len: 16; abundance: NA; j_gene: TRBJ1-2; CDR3nt: TGTGCCAGCAGCCCTCAGGACATTACCACCTTTTATGGCTACACCTTC; CDR3aa: CASSPQDITTFYGYTF
d_gene: TRBD2; v_gene: TRBV9; len: 14; abundance: NA; j_gene: TRBJ2-7; CDR3nt: TGTGCCAGCAGCGGGACTAGCGTCAGCTACGAGCAGTACTTC; CDR3aa: CASSGTSVSYEQYF
d_gene: TRBD1; v_gene: TRBV4-3; len: 15; abundance: NA; j_gene: TRBJ1-4; CDR3nt: TGCGCCAGCAGCCGCTTACAGGGGCCGGGGGAAAAACTGTTTTTT; CDR3aa: CASSRLQGPGEKLFF
d_gene: NA; v_gene: TRBV29-1; len: 11; abundance: once; j_gene: TRBJ2-7; CDR3nt: TGCAGCGTCGCGGGGCCGGGAGAGCAGTACTTC; CDR3aa: CSVAGPGEQYF
d_gene: NA; v_gene: TRBV5-4; len: 15; abundance: NA; j_gene: TRBJ2-2; CDR3nt: TGTGCCAGCAGCTTGGAAGCACATAATACCGGGGAGCTGTTTTTT; CDR3aa: CASSLEAHNTGELFF
d_gene: NA; v_gene: TRBV7-2; len: 13; abundance: NA; j_gene: TRBJ1-1; CDR3nt: TGTGCCAGCAGCTTAGAGGGGGTGGCTGAAGCTTTCTTT; CDR3aa: CASSLEGVAEAFF
d_gene: TRBD1; v_gene: TRBV18; len: 14; abundance: NA; j_gene: TRBJ1-5; CDR3nt: TGTGCCAGCTCATCACAGGGGGCAAATCAGCCCCAGCATTTT; CDR3aa: CASSSQGANQPQHF
d_gene: TRBD1; v_gene: TRBV7-9; len: 16; abundance: NA; j_gene: TRBJ1-4; CDR3nt: TGTGCCAGCAGCTTAGTATCTGGGACAGGGTCTGAAAAACTGTTTTTT; CDR3aa: CASSLVSGTGSEKLFF
d_gene: TRBD1; v_gene: TRBV10-3; len: 16; abundance: few; j_gene: TRBJ1-5; CDR3nt: TGTGCCATCAGTGAGGGGACAGGGGGGCGCAATCAGCCCCAGCATTTT; CDR3aa: CAISEGTGGRNQPQHF
d_gene: TRBD1; v_gene: TRBV6-5; len: 15; abundance: NA; j_gene: TRBJ2-2; CDR3nt: TGTGCCAGCAGACCCGGACAGGGGTACACCGGGGAGCTGTTTTTT; CDR3aa: CASRPGQGYTGELFF
d_gene: NA; v_gene: TRBV29-1; len: 12; abundance: NA; j_gene: TRBJ1-2; CDR3nt: TGCAGCGTTTTCAGGGCCCCCTATGGCTACACCTTC; CDR3aa: CSVFRAPYGYTF
d_gene: NA; v_gene: TRBV3-1/TRBV3-2; len: 15; abundance: NA; j_gene: TRBJ1-1; CDR3nt: TGTGCCAGCAGCCAAGCGGAGGGGTGGAACACTGAAGCTTTCTTT; CDR3aa: CASSQAEGWNTEAFF
d_gene: NA; v_gene: TRBV5-4; len: 16; abundance: once; j_gene: TRBJ1-3; CDR3nt: TGTGCCAGCAGCTTGGGGACCAGCGCCTCTGGAAACACCATATATTTT; CDR3aa: CASSLGTSASGNTIYF
d_gene: TRBD1; v_gene: TRBV5-8; len: 16; abundance: NA; j_gene: TRBJ1-3; CDR3nt: TGTGCCAGCAGCATCGGGACAGGGGTGTTTGGAAACACCATATATTTT; CDR3aa: CASSIGTGVFGNTIYF
d_gene: TRBD2; v_gene: TRBV11-3; len: 14; abundance: NA; j_gene: TRBJ2-7; CDR3nt: TGTGCCAGCAGCTTGACTAGCGGGTCCTACGAGCAGTACTTC; CDR3aa: CASSLTSGSYEQYF
d_gene: NA; v_gene: TRBV5-4; len: 13; abundance: NA; j_gene: TRBJ1-5; CDR3nt: TGTGCCAGCAGCACCGACCGCAATCAGCCCCAGCATTTT; CDR3aa: CASSTDRNQPQHF
d_gene: NA; v_gene: TRBV4-1; len: 14; abundance: NA; j_gene: TRBJ1-2; CDR3nt: TGCGCCAGCAGCCAAGCTAGGGCGGGGTATGGCTACACCTTC; CDR3aa: CASSQARAGYGYTF
d_gene: NA; v_gene: TRBV7-6; len: 14; abundance: NA; j_gene: TRBJ1-5; CDR3nt: TGTGCCAGCAGCTTAGGAGGAGGTGCCCAGCCCCAGCATTTT; CDR3aa: CASSLGGGAQPQHF
d_gene: NA; v_gene: TRBV5-1; len: 15; abundance: NA; j_gene: TRBJ1-5; CDR3nt: TGCGCCAGCAGCTTAACAGGGATGGGCAATCAGCCCCAGCATTTT; CDR3aa: CASSLTGMGNQPQHF
d_gene: NA; v_gene: TRBV5-5; len: 14; abundance: NA; j_gene: TRBJ1-1; CDR3nt: TGTGCCAGCAGCATGGGAGTCCCAGGGACTGAAGCTTTCTTT; CDR3aa: CASSMGVPGTEAFF
d_gene: TRBD1; v_gene: TRBV11-2; len: 11; abundance: NA; j_gene: TRBJ1-4; CDR3nt: TGTGCCAGCAGCTTAGACAGGGGGCTGTTTTTT; CDR3aa: CASSLDRGLFF
d_gene: NA; v_gene: TRBV27; len: 14; abundance: NA; j_gene: TRBJ1-6; CDR3nt: TGTGCCAGCAGTTATCGGGGGTATAATTCACCCCTCCACTTT; CDR3aa: CASSYRGYNSPLHF
d_gene: TRBD2; v_gene: TRBV4-2; len: 19; abundance: NA; j_gene: TRBJ2-4; CDR3nt: TGTGCCAGCAGCATCAAGGGTCGCGGGGGTTCTCTAGCCAAAAACATTCAGTACTTC; CDR3aa: CASSIKGRGGSLAKNIQYF
d_gene: TRBD2; v_gene: TRBV5-1; len: 18; abundance: NA; j_gene: TRBJ2-5; CDR3nt: TGCGCCAGCAGCTTGGGGGGACTAGCGGGGAGTATCGAAGAGACCCAGTACTTC; CDR3aa: CASSLGGLAGSIEETQYF
d_gene: NA; v_gene: TRBV18; len: 15; abundance: once; j_gene: TRBJ2-3; CDR3nt: TGTGCCAGCTCACCCGCTACATTCTACACAGATACGCAGTATTTT; CDR3aa: CASSPATFYTDTQYF
d_gene: TRBD1; v_gene: TRBV18; len: 14; abundance: NA; j_gene: TRBJ1-2; CDR3nt: TGTGCCAGCTCACCATGGGAGGGGGCCGACGGCTACACCTTC; CDR3aa: CASSPWEGADGYTF
d_gene: NA; v_gene: TRBV4-1; len: 16; abundance: NA; j_gene: TRBJ1-2; CDR3nt: TGCGCCAGCAGCCAAGAGACTCGGGACAAGGCCTATGGCTACACCTTC; CDR3aa: CASSQETRDKAYGYTF
d_gene: TRBD1; v_gene: TRBV19; len: 16; abundance: NA; j_gene: TRBJ1-6; CDR3nt: TGTGCCAGTAGTCCCCGGGACAGGGTCTATAATTCACCCCTCCACTTT; CDR3aa: CASSPRDRVYNSPLHF
d_gene: TRBD1; v_gene: TRBV7-9; len: 18; abundance: NA; j_gene: TRBJ1-5; CDR3nt: TGTGCCAGCAGCGCAGGGACAGGGGGCCCGGTGAGCAATCAGCCCCAGCATTTT; CDR3aa: CASSAGTGGPVSNQPQHF
d_gene: NA; v_gene: TRBV27; len: 15; abundance: NA; j_gene: TRBJ1-1; CDR3nt: TGTGCCAGCAGTTTATCGGAGGGGCTGCTGGCTGAAGCTTTCTTT; CDR3aa: CASSLSEGLLAEAFF
d_gene: TRBD1; v_gene: TRBV6-5; len: 15; abundance: NA; j_gene: TRBJ1-3; CDR3nt: TGTGCCAGTTTCCGGGCCAGGGGGGAAGAAAACACCATATATTTT; CDR3aa: CASFRARGEENTIYF
d_gene: NA; v_gene: TRBV10-3; len: 14; abundance: NA; j_gene: TRBJ1-1; CDR3nt: TGTGCCATCAGTGAGGGAGTTCCCTACACTGAAGCTTTCTTT; CDR3aa: CAISEGVPYTEAFF
d_gene: NA; v_gene: TRBV4-2; len: 15; abundance: NA; j_gene: TRBJ1-5; CDR3nt: TGTGCCAGCAGCCAAGATTCGGGCCTTAATCAGCCCCAGCATTTT; CDR3aa: CASSQDSGLNQPQHF
d_gene: NA; v_gene: TRBV19; len: 13; abundance: NA; j_gene: TRBJ2-4; CDR3nt: TGTGCCAGCTCCGTGGGACGGCCGAACATTCAGTACTTC; CDR3aa: CASSVGRPNIQYF
d_gene: NA; v_gene: TRBV29-1; len: 12; abundance: NA; j_gene: TRBJ1-2; CDR3nt: TGCAGCGTTGGAACAGACATCTATGGCTACACCTTC; CDR3aa: CSVGTDIYGYTF
d_gene: NA; v_gene: TRBV2; len: 15; abundance: NA; j_gene: TRBJ1-1; CDR3nt: TGTGCCAGCAGATCTCTTCCTGGGGTGGGCGCTGAAGCTTTCTTT; CDR3aa: CASRSLPGVGAEAFF
d_gene: NA; v_gene: TRBV3-1/TRBV3-2; len: 15; abundance: NA; j_gene: TRBJ1-1; CDR3nt: TGTGCCAGCAGCCAAGGGGTGAATTCCGACACTGAAGCTTTCTTT; CDR3aa: CASSQGVNSDTEAFF
d_gene: TRBD1; v_gene: TRBV27; len: 15; abundance: NA; j_gene: TRBJ2-7; CDR3nt: TGTGCCAGCAATTACAGGACAGGGTCGTTGTACGAGCAGTACTTC; CDR3aa: CASNYRTGSLYEQYF
d_gene: NA; v_gene: TRBV7-2; len: 14; abundance: once; j_gene: TRBJ2-3; CDR3nt: TGTGCCAGCAGCTTAGCGCTTAGAACAGATACGCAGTATTTT; CDR3aa: CASSLALRTDTQYF
d_gene: NA; v_gene: TRBV24-1; len: 13; abundance: NA; j_gene: TRBJ1-5; CDR3nt: TGTGCCACCTGCCGGGACGGAAATCAGCCCCAGCATTTT; CDR3aa: CATCRDGNQPQHF
d_gene: NA; v_gene: TRBV20-1; len: 13; abundance: NA; j_gene: TRBJ2-3; CDR3nt: TGCAGTGCTAGTAAGGTGCTTTCGTTGGCGCAGTATTTT; CDR3aa: CSASKVLSLAQYF
d_gene: NA; v_gene: TRBV15; len: 13; abundance: NA; j_gene: TRBJ1-1; CDR3nt: TGTGCCACCAGCCAACAGGGAGAGGTGAGGGCTTTCTTT; CDR3aa: CATSQQGEVRAFF
d_gene: NA; v_gene: TRBV13; len: 20; abundance: NA; j_gene: TRBJ1-1; CDR3nt: TGTGCCAGCAGAAGACAGGCGACGACGGCTAGTGTGGCTATGAACACTGAAGCTTTCTTT; CDR3aa: CASRRQATTASVAMNTEAFF
d_gene: NA; v_gene: TRBV12-3/TRBV12-4; len: 12; abundance: NA; j_gene: TRBJ1-1; CDR3nt: TGTGCCAGCACTAATACGAGGACTGAAGCTTTCTTT; CDR3aa: CASTNTRTEAFF
d_gene: TRBD1; v_gene: TRBV4-1; len: 15; abundance: NA; j_gene: TRBJ1-2; CDR3nt: TGCGCCAGCAGCCAACCCCAGGACAGGGGCTCTGGCTACACCTTC; CDR3aa: CASSQPQDRGSGYTF
d_gene: NA; v_gene: TRBV6-1; len: 14; abundance: NA; j_gene: TRBJ1-2; CDR3nt: TGTGCCAGCAGTGATGGATGGGTCAGCTATGGCTACACCTTC; CDR3aa: CASSDGWVSYGYTF
d_gene: NA; v_gene: TRBV7-9; len: 13; abundance: NA; j_gene: TRBJ2-2; CDR3nt: TGTGCCAGCAGACCCCCCGGAGCCGGGGAGCTGTTTTTT; CDR3aa: CASRPPGAGELFF
d_gene: NA; v_gene: TRBV30; len: 13; abundance: NA; j_gene: TRBJ2-5; CDR3nt: TGTGCCTGGAGCGGGTTAGTTGGGGAGACCCAGTACTTC; CDR3aa: CAWSGLVGETQYF
d_gene: TRBD1; v_gene: TRBV7-9; len: 14; abundance: once; j_gene: TRBJ1-1; CDR3nt: TGTGCCAGCAGCTCCCCTCAGGGGGGGACTGAAGCTTTCTTT; CDR3aa: CASSSPQGGTEAFF
d_gene: NA; v_gene: TRBV5-5; len: 14; abundance: NA; j_gene: TRBJ1-2; CDR3nt: TGTGCCAGCAGCTTTCCTGGACAAGCCAGTGGCTACACCTTC; CDR3aa: CASSFPGQASGYTF
d_gene: NA; v_gene: TRBV9; len: 14; abundance: NA; j_gene: TRBJ2-5; CDR3nt: TGTGCCAGCAGCGTAGGGCCCCCCCCCGAGACCCAGTACTTC; CDR3aa: CASSVGPPPETQYF
d_gene: TRBD1; v_gene: TRBV6-5; len: 14; abundance: NA; j_gene: TRBJ2-5; CDR3nt: TGTGCCAGCAGCCGGGACAGATTTATGGAGACCCAGTACTTC; CDR3aa: CASSRDRFMETQYF
d_gene: TRBD1; v_gene: TRBV6-5; len: 11; abundance: NA; j_gene: TRBJ2-4; CDR3nt: TGTGCCAGCAGTTACGGGGACAGGCAGTACTTC; CDR3aa: CASSYGDRQYF
d_gene: NA; v_gene: TRBV11-2; len: 13; abundance: NA; j_gene: TRBJ2-1; CDR3nt: TGTGCCAGCAGCCGCGGTCGGTCTAATGAGCAGTTCTTC; CDR3aa: CASSRGRSNEQFF
d_gene: NA; v_gene: TRBV6-5; len: 13; abundance: NA; j_gene: TRBJ2-7; CDR3nt: TGTGCCAGCAAGACCGGGATACCTTACGAGCAGTACTTC; CDR3aa: CASKTGIPYEQYF